A single sample is the source of the 19 T cell receptor beta chains below, sequenced in a study of shared clonotypes between healthy human individuals. Measured with immunoSEQ multiplex PCR; TCRdb has only the in-frame clones, and not every one. The sample holds 800,000 or so clones, roughly 96% seen once. CD45RO-negative, CCR7-selected cells formed the naive CD8 fraction, which excluded terminally differentiated effector memory CD45RA+ cells. Source material: naive CD8+ T cells sorted from blood. The receptors come from a man younger than 45 in good health.

This clone was counted between two and nine times. The V gene is TRBV7-9, the J gene TRBJ1-1; no clear D. The V end lost 5 bases, the J end lost 1 base, and 8 bases lay between the germline ends. The CDR3 consists of 13 residues. CDR1 is SEHNR, CDR2 FQNEAQ, per germline (reference sequence). As DNA, the CDR3 is TGTGCCAGCAGCCAAGATGGGAACACTGAAGCTTTCTTT. Translating gives CASSQDGNTEAFF.

The chain carries TRBV5-4 and TRBJ1-1, with D unclear. Trimming left V 4 bases short and J 4 bases short, with 17 bases between. In germline, CDR1 is SGHNT, CDR2 YYREEE (reference sequence). The length of the CDR3 is 15 residues. The CDR3 nucleotides are TGTGCCAGCAGCCTACCACCGACCCCTGCCACTGAAGCTTTCTTT. The encoded protein is CASSLPPTPATEAFF.

The rearrangement uses TRBV7-9 and TRBJ2-7, with D possibly being TRBD1 or TRBD2 (5 bases each). Germline CDR1 SEHNR, CDR2 FQNEAQ (reference sequence). The CDR3 runs to 14 residues. V lost 8 bases and J 4 bases, leaving 18 bases between the germline ends. CDR3 amino acids: CASGGTGRPYEQYF. The CDR3 DNA reads as TGTGCCAGCGGGGGTACAGGACGTCCTTACGAGCAGTACTTC. The variable domain in full, completed from reference TRBV7-9 and TRBJ2-7, reads DTGVSQNPRHKITKRGQNVTFRCDPISEHNRLYWYRQTLGQGPEFLTYFQNEAQLEKSRLLSDRFSAERPKGSFSTLEIQRTEQGDSAMYLCASGGTGRPYEQYFGPGTRLTVT.

The chain is built from TRBV9 and TRBJ2-2; D is ambiguous. Germline V gene sequence: CDR1 SGDLS, CDR2 YYNGEE. The CDR3 runs to 13 residues. V shed 7 bases and J shed 0 bases, with 7 bases lying between them. CDR3 amino acids: CASGPANTGELFF. For the CDR3, the DNA is TGTGCCAGCGGTCCAGCGAACACCGGGGAGCTGTTTTTT. Using reference TRBV9 and TRBJ2-2 for the parts outside the CDR3, the full variable domain is DSGVTQTPKHLITATGQRVTLRCSPRSGDLSVYWYQQSLDQGLQFLIQYYNGEERAKGNILERFSAQQFPDLHSELNLSSLELGDSALYFCASGPANTGELFFGEGSRLTVL.

This rearrangement joins TRBV29-1 to TRBJ2-1; 8 bases map to TRBD1. Unmatched junction bases numbered 6, after V lost 1 base and J lost 7 bases. Germline V gene sequence: CDR1 SQVTM, CDR2 ANQGSEA. The CDR3 has 14 amino acids. Here the CDR3 DNA reads TGCAGCGTTGAAGGCCAGGGGGCGGAAAATGAGCAGTTCTTC. Its protein product is CSVEGQGAENEQFF.

V is TRBV6-6 and J is TRBJ2-7; D gene uncertain. CDR1 and CDR2 from the germline V gene are MNHNY and SVGAGI (reference sequence). The V and J ends lost 5 bases and 2 bases respectively, with 13 bases between them. The CDR3 spans 14 residues. The CDR3 sequence is CASSQSGTPYEQYF. In nucleotides, the CDR3 is TGTGCCAGCAGTCAGAGTGGAACGCCCTACGAGCAGTACTTC.

The chain carries TRBV7-9 and TRBJ2-3, with 13 bases aligning to TRBD2. Germline-derived CDR1 and CDR2 are SEHNR and FQNEAQ (reference sequence). J gave up 2 bases and V 5 bases, and 13 bases lay outside the gene matches. There are 19 residues in the CDR3. CDR3 sequence: CASSPRDTSGRALTDTQYF. CDR3 coding DNA: TGTGCCAGCAGCCCACGGGACACTAGCGGGAGGGCCCTCACAGATACGCAGTATTTT.

The chain couples TRBV11-2 to TRBJ2-7; tentative D call: TRBD2 (5 bases). This CDR3 region has 13 residues. The V gene lost 4 bases and the J gene lost 7 bases, with 14 bases spanning the gap. Germline loops: CDR1 SGHAT, CDR2 FQNNGV. CDR3 coding DNA: TGTGCCAGCAGCTGGGAGTCGCTGTCTGAGCAGTACTTC. It yields the protein CASSWESLSEQYF.

The genes are TRBV2 and TRBJ2-1; D not certain. This CDR3 has 16 residues. CDR1 is SNHLY, CDR2 FYNNEI, per germline. The V and J ends lost 6 bases and 4 bases respectively, with 19 bases between them. CDR3 region: CASRMSALIPYNEQFF. The CDR3 nucleotides read TGTGCCAGCAGGATGTCGGCATTGATCCCATACAATGAGCAGTTCTTC.

The chain links TRBV29-1 to TRBJ2-2; D gene uncertain. CDR3 size: 12 residues. CDR1 is SQVTM and CDR2 is ANQGSEA in the germline V gene. V lost 3 bases to trimming and J lost 6 bases, with 8 bases between them. CDR3 protein: CSVEVLPGELFF. Written as DNA, the CDR3 is TGCAGCGTTGAGGTGCTTCCCGGGGAGCTGTTTTTT.

The CDR3 region has the DNA TGCGCCAGCAGTTCTCTAGGGGAGGGGATTGAAAAACTGTTTTTT. This codes for CASSSLGEGIEKLFF. This chain links TRBV4-1 with TRBJ1-4; D is possibly TRBD1 (5 bases). Germline V gives CDR1 MGHRA, CDR2 YSYEKL. The CDR3 length is 15 residues. V was shortened by 6 bases and J by 7 bases, with 18 bases between the two germline ends.

The chain is built from TRBV5-4 and TRBJ2-7; 7 bases line up with TRBD2. The CDR3 has 15 amino acids. From germline, CDR1 is SGHNT and CDR2 YYREEE (reference sequence). V lost 0 bases, J lost 3 bases, and 6 bases stayed unmatched. The CDR3 sequence: CASSLDGLAGYEQYF. The CDR3 coding sequence is TGTGCCAGCAGCTTGGACGGCTTAGCGGGCTACGAGCAGTACTTC.

CDR3: CASSLTGTQDPSYEQYF. In DNA form, the CDR3 reads TGTGCCAGCAGTTTAACCGGGACCCAGGATCCCTCCTACGAGCAGTACTTC. The rearrangement links TRBV7-8 to TRBJ2-7, with D tentatively TRBD1 or TRBD2 (5 bases each). V was cut by 6 bases and J by 0 bases, with 21 bases left in between. The CDR3 has 17 amino acids. CDR1 is SGHVS, CDR2 FQNEAQ, per germline.

This clone was seen just once. The chain combines TRBV5-4 with TRBJ1-1; unclear D gene. In germline, CDR1 is SGHNT, CDR2 YYREEE (reference sequence). The CDR3 runs 13 residues. Trimming cost V 4 bases and J 1 base, with 8 bases left between them. CDR3 in amino acids: CASSVTENTEAFF. CDR3 bases: TGTGCCAGCAGCGTTACAGAGAACACTGAAGCTTTCTTT.

The rearrangement uses TRBV4-1 and TRBJ2-6, with D possibly being TRBD1 (6 bases). CDR3 length equals 17 residues. Germline CDR1 MGHRA, CDR2 YSYEKL. V lost 0 bases to trimming and J lost 0 bases, with 9 bases between them. The CDR3 reads CASSQENRVSGANVLTF. The CDR3 DNA is TGCGCCAGCAGCCAAGAAAACAGGGTCTCTGGGGCCAACGTCCTGACTTTC.

This sequence joins TRBV7-9 and TRBJ1-3, with unresolved D. V was clipped by 8 bases and J by 0 bases, with 11 bases between them. The germline gives CDR1 SEHNR, CDR2 FQNEAQ (reference sequence). This CDR3 contains 14 residues. DNA of the CDR3: TGTGCCAGCGGTTTCCAGAGCTCTGGAAACACCATATATTTT. Its protein is CASGFQSSGNTIYF.

The chain recombines TRBV5-1 with TRBJ2-7, with 14 bases identical to TRBD2. The V gene end was trimmed by 3 bases and the J gene end by 6 bases; junction bases not matched to a gene: 2. The CDR3 length is 14 residues. The germline gives CDR1 SGHRS, CDR2 YFSETQ. CDR3 sequence (DNA): TGCGCCAGCAGCTACGGACTAGCGGGAGGCGAGCAGTACTTC. Its translation: CASSYGLAGGEQYF.

The chain uses TRBV7-2 and TRBJ2-1; TRBD2 matches at 8 bases. Trimming cost V 1 base and J 2 bases; bases outside gene matches: 7. The CDR3 totals 17 residues. Germline CDR1 reads SGHTA; CDR2 reads FQGNSA. DNA of the CDR3: TGTGCCAGCAGCTTAGAGGCCCGGGAGGGGACCTACAATGAGCAGTTCTTC. Protein product: CASSLEAREGTYNEQFF.

The chain couples TRBV27 to TRBJ2-7, with D perhaps assigned TRBD1 or TRBD2 (5 bases each). Germline CDR1 MNHEY, CDR2 SMNVEV (reference sequence). Trimming pared 2 bases from V and 7 bases from J, leaving 15 bases between. The CDR3 is 14 residues long. CDR3 sequence: CASSLGQGGGEQYF. Written as DNA, the CDR3 is TGTGCCAGCAGTTTAGGGCAGGGTGGCGGGGAGCAGTACTTC.